Only one count was recorded for the clone carrying this T cell receptor (beta chain). In the original analysis: Cell counts per sample came from amplifying reference gene primers. Repertoires were generated with immunoSEQ multiplex PCR, while TCRdb's copy carries only in-frame clones and drops some. That table furnishes V, J and clone size, whereas the DNA furnished D and trimming. Found here are about 50,000 clones, 83% of them singletons; the top ten hold around 15%. These data are taken from a study of blood T cell repertoires in COVID-19. Germline CDR1 KGHDR, CDR2 SFDVKD. This CDR3 contains 15 residues. Trimming removed 3 bases from V and 2 bases from J, with 13 bases in between.

This chain connects TRBV24-1 to TRBJ2-7; tentatively, D is TRBD1 (6 bases). This receptor was obtained from a man aged 35-49 years with acute or convalescent COVID-19. What was sequenced was peripheral blood. The CDR3 spells CATSDHNRVPYEQYV. The DNA of the CDR3 is TGTGCCACCAGTGATCACAACAGGGTCCCCTACGAGCAGTACGTC.